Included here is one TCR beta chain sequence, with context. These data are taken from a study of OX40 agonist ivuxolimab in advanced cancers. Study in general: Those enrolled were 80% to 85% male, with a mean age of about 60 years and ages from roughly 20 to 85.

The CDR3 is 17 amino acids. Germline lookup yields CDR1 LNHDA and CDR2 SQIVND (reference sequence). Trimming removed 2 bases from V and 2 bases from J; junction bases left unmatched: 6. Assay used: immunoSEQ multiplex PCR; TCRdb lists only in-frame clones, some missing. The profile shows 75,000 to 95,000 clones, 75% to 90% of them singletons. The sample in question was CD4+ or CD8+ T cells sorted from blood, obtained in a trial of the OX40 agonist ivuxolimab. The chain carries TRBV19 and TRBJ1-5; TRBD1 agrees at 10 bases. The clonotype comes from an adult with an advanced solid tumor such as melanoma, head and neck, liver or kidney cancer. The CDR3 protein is CASSIWTGGSGNQPQHF. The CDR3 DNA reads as TGTGCCAGTAGTATATGGACAGGGGGAAGCGGCAATCAGCCCCAGCATTTT.